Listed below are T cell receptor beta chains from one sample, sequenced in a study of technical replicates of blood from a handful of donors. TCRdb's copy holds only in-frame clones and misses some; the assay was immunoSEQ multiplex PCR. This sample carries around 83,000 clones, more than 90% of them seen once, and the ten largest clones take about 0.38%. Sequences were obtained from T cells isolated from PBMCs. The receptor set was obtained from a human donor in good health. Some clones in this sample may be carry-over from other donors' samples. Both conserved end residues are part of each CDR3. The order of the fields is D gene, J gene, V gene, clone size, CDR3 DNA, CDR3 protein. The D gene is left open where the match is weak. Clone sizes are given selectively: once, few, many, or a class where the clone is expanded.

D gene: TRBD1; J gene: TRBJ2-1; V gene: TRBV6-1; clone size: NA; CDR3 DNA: TGTGCCAGCAGCCCTGGGACAGGGGGCTACAATGAGCAGTTCTTC; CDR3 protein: CASSPGTGGYNEQFF
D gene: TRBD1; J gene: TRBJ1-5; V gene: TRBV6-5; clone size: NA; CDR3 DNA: TGTGCCAGCAGCGGGACAGGGATTCAGCCCCAGCATTTT; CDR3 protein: CASSGTGIQPQHF
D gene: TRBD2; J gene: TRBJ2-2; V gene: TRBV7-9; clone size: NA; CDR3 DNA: TGTGCCAGCAGCGGGGGGGAGAACACCGGGGAGCTGTTTTTT; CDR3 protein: CASSGGENTGELFF
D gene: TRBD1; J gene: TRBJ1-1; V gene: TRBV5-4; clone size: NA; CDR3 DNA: TGTGCCAGTAGCTCTGGGACAGGGGGCACTGAAGCTTTCTTT; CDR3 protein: CASSSGTGGTEAFF
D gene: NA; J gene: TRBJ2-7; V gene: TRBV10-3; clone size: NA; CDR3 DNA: TGTGCCATCACGGGGGGCGCGGGCTTCGACTACGAGCAGTACTTC; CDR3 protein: CAITGGAGFDYEQYF
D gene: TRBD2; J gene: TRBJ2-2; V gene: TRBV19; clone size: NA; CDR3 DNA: TGTGCCAGTTGTCGTGGGAGGGATAACACCGGGGAGCTGTTTTTT; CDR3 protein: CASCRGRDNTGELFF
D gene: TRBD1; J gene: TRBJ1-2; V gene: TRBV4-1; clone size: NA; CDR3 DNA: TGCGCCAGCAGCCGAAACAGGGGTGATGGCTACACCTTC; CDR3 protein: CASSRNRGDGYTF
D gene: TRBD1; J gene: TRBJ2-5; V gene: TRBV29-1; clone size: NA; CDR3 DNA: TGCAGCGCCCCTGGACAGGGATACGAGACCCAGTACTTC; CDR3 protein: CSAPGQGYETQYF
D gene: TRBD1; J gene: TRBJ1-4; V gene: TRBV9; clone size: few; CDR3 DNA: TGTGCCAGCAGCGTAGACGCAGGGGGGCTGCCTAATGAAAAACTGTTTTTT; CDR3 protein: CASSVDAGGLPNEKLFF
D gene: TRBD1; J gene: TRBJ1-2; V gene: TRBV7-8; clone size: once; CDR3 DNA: TGTGCCAGCAGATTAAATAACAGGGGAGGAGGCTACACCTTC; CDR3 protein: CASRLNNRGGGYTF
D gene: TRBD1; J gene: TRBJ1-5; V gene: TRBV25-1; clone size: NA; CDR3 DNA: TGTGCCAGCAGTCCTCTAGGGACAGATCAGCCCCAGCATTTT; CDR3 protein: CASSPLGTDQPQHF
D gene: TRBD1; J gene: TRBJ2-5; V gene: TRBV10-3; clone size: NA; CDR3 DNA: TGTGCCATCAGTGAGGGGACAGGGTACCAAGAGACCCAGTACTTC; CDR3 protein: CAISEGTGYQETQYF
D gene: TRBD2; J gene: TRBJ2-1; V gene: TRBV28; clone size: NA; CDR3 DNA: TGTGCCGCGCGCCTTACTAGCGGGAGCTCCGATGAGCAGTTCTTC; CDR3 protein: CAARLTSGSSDEQFF
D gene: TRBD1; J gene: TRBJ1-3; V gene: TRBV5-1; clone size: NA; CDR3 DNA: TGCGCCAGCAGCTTGGTAGGGGGCATAACTGGAAACACCATATATTTT; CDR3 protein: CASSLVGGITGNTIYF
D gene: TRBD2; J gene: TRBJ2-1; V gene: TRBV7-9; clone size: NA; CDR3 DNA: TGTGCCAGCAGCTTAGATCAGCGGGAGATTTACAATGAGCAGTTCTTC; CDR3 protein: CASSLDQREIYNEQFF
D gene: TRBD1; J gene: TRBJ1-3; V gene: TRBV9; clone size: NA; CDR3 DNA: TGTGCCAGCAGCGTAAGTGACAGGGCCGGAAACACCATATATTTT; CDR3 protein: CASSVSDRAGNTIYF
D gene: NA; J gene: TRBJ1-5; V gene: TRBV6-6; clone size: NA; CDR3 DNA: TGTGCCAGCAGTGCAGGGGAACAGCCCCAGCATTTT; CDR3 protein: CASSAGEQPQHF
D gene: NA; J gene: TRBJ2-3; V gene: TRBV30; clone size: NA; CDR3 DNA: TGTGCCTGGAGTGTCCCAGGGGCGGATACGCAGTATTTT; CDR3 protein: CAWSVPGADTQYF
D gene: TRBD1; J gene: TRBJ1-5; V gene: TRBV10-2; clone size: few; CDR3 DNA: TGCGCCAGCAGTAAGACAGGGACTAGCAATCAGCCCCAGCATTTT; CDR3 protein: CASSKTGTSNQPQHF
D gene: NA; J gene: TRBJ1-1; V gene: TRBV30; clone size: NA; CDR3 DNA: TGTGCCTGGAGTGACCTTGCGGGGAACACTGAAGCTTTCTTT; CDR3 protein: CAWSDLAGNTEAFF
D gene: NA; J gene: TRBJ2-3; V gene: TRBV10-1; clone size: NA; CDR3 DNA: TGCGCCAGCAGAATAGCGGACCTCACAGATACGCAGTATTTT; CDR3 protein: CASRIADLTDTQYF
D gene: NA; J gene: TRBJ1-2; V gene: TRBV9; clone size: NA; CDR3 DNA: TGTGCCAGCAGCGTATCCGGCGGAGGGGATGGCTACACCTTC; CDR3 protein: CASSVSGGGDGYTF